This paragraph reports one T cell receptor beta chain. This sample is drawn from a study of technical replicates of blood from a few donors. TCRdb's table, derived via immunoSEQ multiplex PCR, lists solely in-frame clones and lacks some. The data hold approximately 81,000 clones, with approximately 95% observed a single time. The sequence derives from a human donor in good health. The sample was T cells isolated from PBMCs.

The CDR3 region is CASSFGQGDGYTF. Here the CDR3 DNA reads TGTGCCAGCAGTTTCGGACAGGGCGATGGCTACACCTTC. The J gene is TRBJ1-2, the V gene TRBV27, with 8 bases aligning to TRBD1. The CDR3 length is 13 residues. J lost 6 bases, V lost 3 bases, and 3 bases had no gene match. Germline loops: CDR1 MNHEY, CDR2 SMNVEV (reference sequence).